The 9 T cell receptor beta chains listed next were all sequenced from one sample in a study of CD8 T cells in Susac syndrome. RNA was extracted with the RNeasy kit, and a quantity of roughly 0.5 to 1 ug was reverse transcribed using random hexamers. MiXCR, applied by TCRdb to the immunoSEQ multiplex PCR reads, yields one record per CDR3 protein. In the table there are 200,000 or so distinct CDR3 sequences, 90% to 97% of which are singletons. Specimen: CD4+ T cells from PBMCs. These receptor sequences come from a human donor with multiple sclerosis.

The CDR3 sequence: CASSITDRYTQYF. The CDR3 coding sequence is TGTGCCAGCAGCATAACGGACAGGTATACGCAGTATTTT. The chain has TRBV7-2 and TRBJ2-3; 7 bases agree with TRBD1. CDR3 length: 13 amino acids. The V and J ends lost 5 bases and 7 bases, in that order; junction bases with no gene match: 6. CDR1 is SGHTA, CDR2 FQGNSA, per germline.

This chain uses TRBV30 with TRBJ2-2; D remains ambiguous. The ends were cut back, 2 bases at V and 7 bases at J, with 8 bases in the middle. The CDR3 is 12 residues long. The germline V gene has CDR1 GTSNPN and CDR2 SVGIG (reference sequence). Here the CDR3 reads CAWSPLYGELFF. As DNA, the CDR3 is TGTGCCTGGAGTCCTCTGTACGGGGAGCTGTTTTTT.

CDR3: CASSPGPDEQFF. The CDR3 DNA reads TGTGCCAGCTCACCTGGGCCAGATGAGCAGTTCTTC. The chain combines TRBV18 with TRBJ2-1; no clear D. This CDR3 contains 12 residues. V lost 3 bases and J 8 bases, leaving 8 bases between the germline ends. Germline V gene lookup returns CDR1 KGHSH and CDR2 LQKENI.

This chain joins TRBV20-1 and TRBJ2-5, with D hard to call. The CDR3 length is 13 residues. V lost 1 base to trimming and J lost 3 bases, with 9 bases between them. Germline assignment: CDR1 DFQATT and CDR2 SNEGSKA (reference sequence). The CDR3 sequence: CSARVGSKETQYF. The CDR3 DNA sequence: TGCAGTGCTAGAGTAGGCAGTAAAGAGACCCAGTACTTC.

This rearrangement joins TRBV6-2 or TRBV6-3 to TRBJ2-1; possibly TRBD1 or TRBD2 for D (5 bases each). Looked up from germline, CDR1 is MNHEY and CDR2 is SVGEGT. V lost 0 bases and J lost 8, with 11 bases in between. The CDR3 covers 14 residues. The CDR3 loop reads CASSYSRVGDEQFF. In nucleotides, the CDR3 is TGTGCCAGCAGTTACTCGAGGGTAGGGGATGAGCAGTTCTTC.

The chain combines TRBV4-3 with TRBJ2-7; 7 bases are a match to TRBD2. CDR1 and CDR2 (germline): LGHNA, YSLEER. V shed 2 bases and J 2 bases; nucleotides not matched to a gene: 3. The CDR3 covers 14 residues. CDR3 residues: CASSQLAGPYEQYF. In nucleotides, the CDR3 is TGCGCCAGCAGCCAATTAGCGGGCCCCTACGAGCAGTACTTC.

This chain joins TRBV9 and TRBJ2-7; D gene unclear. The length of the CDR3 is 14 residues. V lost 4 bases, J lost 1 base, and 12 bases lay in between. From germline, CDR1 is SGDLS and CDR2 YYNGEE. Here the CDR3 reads CASSSGPLSYEQYF. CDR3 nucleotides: TGTGCCAGCAGCTCCGGACCGCTGTCCTACGAGCAGTACTTC.

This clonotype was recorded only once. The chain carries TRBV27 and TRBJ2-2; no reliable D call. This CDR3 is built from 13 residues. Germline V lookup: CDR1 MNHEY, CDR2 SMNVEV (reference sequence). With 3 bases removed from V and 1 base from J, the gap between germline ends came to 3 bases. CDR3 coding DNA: TGTGCCAGCAGTTTTCTGAACACCGGGGAGCTGTTTTTT. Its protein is CASSFLNTGELFF.

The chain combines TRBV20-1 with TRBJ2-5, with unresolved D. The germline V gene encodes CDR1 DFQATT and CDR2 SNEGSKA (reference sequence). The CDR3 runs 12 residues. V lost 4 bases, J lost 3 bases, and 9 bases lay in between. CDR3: CSAIRAEETQYF. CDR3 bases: TGCAGTGCTATTCGGGCAGAAGAGACCCAGTACTTC.